The clone carrying this T cell receptor (beta chain) rates as medium-sized. Its antigen is still unknown. Being off target in a library aimed at alpha chains, this beta chain has a size of little meaning. The source of the sample is a study of spatial heterogeneity in lung cancer. Overall study context: Matched bulk RNA-seq provided a T cell module score, and TCR transcript counts in tumor regions correlated strongly with it. Study results and limitations: In tumors, expanded intratumoral alpha and beta TCR counts tracked mutation counts.

The CDR3 runs 14 residues. J was trimmed by 2 bases and V by 10 bases; bases with no gene match: 8. Germline V gene data show CDR1 as LNHDA and CDR2 as SQIVND (reference sequence). TCR cDNA molecules were tagged individually, and each one carried a unique molecular identifier. TCRdb independently ran MiXCR on the 5' RACE reads; one entry per CDR3 protein. Of about 5,900 distinct CDR3 sequences in the sample, less than 15% were seen once. Specified time point: sample taken at primary tumor resection. Donation came from about 72 patients with untreated early-stage non-small cell lung cancer. The study sequenced unsorted whole RNA from tumor, nontumor lung or frozen PBMC.

The chain employs TRBV19 and TRBJ1-5; the match to TRBD1 covers 7 bases. Specimen: lung tumor tissue, collected at surgery. This receptor was obtained from a male donor with early-stage non-small cell lung cancer. The CDR3 region is CATNRGEGNQPQHF. The CDR3 coding sequence is TGTGCCACCAACAGGGGAGAAGGCAATCAGCCCCAGCATTTT.